These 29 T cell receptor beta chains were sequenced from one sample in a study of cytomegalovirus exposure and HLA in healthy donors. Use of 60 Vbeta and 13 Jbeta primers characterized the PCR. This table comes from immunoSEQ multiplex PCR, and its TCRdb copy is limited to in-frame clones, with some not included. There are around 170,000 clones in the sample; 60% to 85% occur only once, and around 5.7% lies in the top ten. The source material was PBMCs. These receptors originate from a man aged 40-49 years in good health and CMV-seronegative.

V usage is TRBV13 and J usage is TRBJ1-2; D gene ambiguous. CDR1 and CDR2 from the germline V gene are PRHDT and FYEKMQ (reference sequence). The CDR3 runs to 15 residues. The V end lost 5 bases, the J end lost 0 bases, and 13 bases lay between the germline ends. The CDR3: CASSTAGGPNYGYTF. The CDR3, as DNA: TGTGCCAGCAGCACCGCGGGAGGGCCTAACTATGGCTACACCTTC.

In regard to this clone: At the DNA level, this CDR3 is encoded by other sequences in the same sample as well. This rearrangement joins TRBV9 to TRBJ2-7; tentatively, D is TRBD1 (5 bases). CDR1 and CDR2 (germline): SGDLS, YYNGEE. V was pared by 0 bases and J by 4 bases, with 8 bases between. The CDR3 is 13 amino acids. CDR3 amino acids: CASSVADRYEQYF. In nucleotides, the CDR3 is TGTGCCAGCAGCGTAGCTGACAGATACGAGCAGTACTTC. Combining the CDR3 with reference TRBV9 and TRBJ2-7 gives the whole variable domain DSGVTQTPKHLITATGQRVTLRCSPRSGDLSVYWYQQSLDQGLQFLIQYYNGEERAKGNILERFSAQQFPDLHSELNLSSLELGDSALYFCASSVADRYEQYFGPGTRLTVT.

The CDR3 sequence is CASSPTSGRASGELFF. In nucleotides, the CDR3 is TGTGCCAGCAGCCCCACTAGCGGGAGGGCCTCCGGGGAGCTGTTTTTT. This chain joins TRBV5-6 and TRBJ2-2; 13 bases are a match to TRBD2. Trimming at V came to 4 bases and at J to 6 bases, leaving 6 bases not matched to a gene. CDR1 is SGHDT and CDR2 is YYEEEE in the germline V gene. The CDR3 loop spans 16 amino acids.

The chain links TRBV5-1 to TRBJ2-3, with TRBD1 matching 7 bases. The trim removed 3 bases at V and 0 bases at J, leaving 1 base unmatched. The CDR3 is 14 amino acids. Germline V gene lookup returns CDR1 SGHRS and CDR2 YFSETQ. The CDR3 DNA reads TGCGCCAGCAGCTCGGGACAGAGCACAGATACGCAGTATTTT. The encoded protein is CASSSGQSTDTQYF.

This clone was picked up one time. As DNA, the CDR3 is TGTGCCACCAGCAGAGCCTTTAACACAGATACGCAGTATTTT. Protein sequence: CATSRAFNTDTQYF. The chain links TRBV15 to TRBJ2-3; D gene uncertain. Germline lookup yields CDR1 LNHNV and CDR2 YYDKDF (reference sequence). CDR3 length: 14 amino acids. V was trimmed by 1 base and J by 2 bases, leaving 7 bases between them.

This clone has just a few counts. The chain employs TRBV7-2 and TRBJ2-5, with TRBD1 identical over 9 bases. V shed 7 bases and J 5 bases; nucleotides not matched to a gene: 11. Looked up from germline, CDR1 is SGHTA and CDR2 is FQGNSA. The CDR3 runs 15 residues. DNA for the CDR3: TGTGCCAGCACCGGACAGGGGATTGTTTCGGAGACCCAGTACTTC. It is translated as CASTGQGIVSETQYF.

This clone was picked up one time. The genes are TRBV5-1 and TRBJ2-1; 10 bases align to TRBD2. Germline assignment: CDR1 SGHRS and CDR2 YFSETQ. The trim removed 2 bases at V and 10 bases at J, leaving 9 bases unmatched. This CDR3 spans 15 amino acids. The CDR3 here is CASSFSASGGREQFF. DNA of the CDR3: TGCGCCAGCAGCTTCTCTGCTAGCGGGGGACGGGAGCAGTTCTTC.

The J gene is TRBJ1-2, the V gene TRBV5-1; 10 bases map to TRBD1. The V and J ends lost 4 bases and 7 bases, in that order; junction bases with no gene match: 4. The length of the CDR3 is 13 residues. The germline V gene has CDR1 SGHRS and CDR2 YFSETQ. DNA for the CDR3: TGCGCCAGCAGCGCGGGACAGGGGATTGGCTACACCTTC. Translated: CASSAGQGIGYTF.

The V call is TRBV7-2, the J call TRBJ2-2; no clear D. The germline gives CDR1 SGHTA, CDR2 FQGNSA. The length of the CDR3 is 14 residues. Trimming removed 1 base at V and 2 bases at J, with 5 bases between. This CDR3 is CASSLVANTGELFF. The CDR3 DNA reads as TGTGCCAGCAGCTTAGTGGCCAACACCGGGGAGCTGTTTTTT.

In its sample, this clone was seen a few times. This chain connects TRBV7-9 to TRBJ2-1; D unresolved. Germline loops: CDR1 SEHNR, CDR2 FQNEAQ (reference sequence). The CDR3 covers 13 residues. Deletions cut 5 bases from V and 6 bases from J, with 11 bases between. The CDR3 region is CASSINTINEQFF. CDR3 coding DNA: TGTGCCAGCAGCATAAATACTATCAATGAGCAGTTCTTC.

The chain combines TRBV2 with TRBJ1-5; TRBD1 matches at 7 bases. Germline trimming cut 6 bases from V and 7 bases from J; bases unmatched to any gene: 12. CDR1 and CDR2 (germline): SNHLY, FYNNEI. The length of the CDR3 is 15 residues. CDR3 sequence: CASRDADRDKQPQHF. CDR3 nucleotide sequence: TGTGCCAGCAGGGATGCCGACAGGGACAAACAGCCCCAGCATTTT.

The V and J genes are TRBV21-1 and TRBJ2-1; the table calls TRBD1, which could not be checked here. TRBV21-1 is reported as a pseudogene. The CDR3 consists of 16 residues. The CDR3 DNA follows: TGTGCCAGCAGCAAATTGGACAGGGACCCCTACAATGAGCAGTTCTTC. Translated: CASSKLDRDPYNEQFF.

The CDR3 reads CASSYYRGPGTEAFF. The DNA for the CDR3 is TGTGCCAGCAGTTATTACAGGGGGCCGGGCACTGAAGCTTTCTTT. The J gene is TRBJ1-1, the V gene TRBV6-5; 9 bases align to TRBD1. The length of the CDR3 is 15 residues. After removal of 3 bases from V and 4 bases from J, the junction contained 6 bases not matched to a gene. Germline CDR1 is MNHEY and CDR2 is SVGAGI.

The chain is built from TRBV7-9 and TRBJ2-5, with a weak D call TRBD2 (6 bases). CDR3 length equals 14 residues. Trimming stripped 5 bases from V and 3 bases from J, with 13 bases between. Germline-derived CDR1 and CDR2 are SEHNR and FQNEAQ (reference sequence). CDR3 protein: CASSRGWGEETQYF. The CDR3 region has the DNA TGTGCCAGCAGCCGGGGGTGGGGTGAAGAGACCCAGTACTTC. The full variable domain, its missing parts supplied by reference TRBV7-9 and TRBJ2-5, is DTGVSQNPRHKITKRGQNVTFRCDPISEHNRLYWYRQTLGQGPEFLTYFQNEAQLEKSRLLSDRFSAERPKGSFSTLEIQRTEQGDSAMYLCASSRGWGEETQYFGPGTRLLVL.

The genes are TRBV7-9 and TRBJ1-1, with 8 positions matching TRBD1. After removal of 3 bases from V and 4 bases from J, the junction contained 4 bases not matched to a gene. The germline V gene encodes CDR1 SEHNR and CDR2 FQNEAQ (reference sequence). The CDR3 has 14 residues. This CDR3 reads CASSLTGVRTEAFF. In DNA, the CDR3 is TGTGCCAGCAGCTTGACAGGGGTTCGCACTGAAGCTTTCTTT.

In this sample, this clone turned up once. This chain joins TRBV13 and TRBJ2-7; D perhaps matches TRBD2 (6 bases). This CDR3 spans 16 amino acids. The germline V gene has CDR1 PRHDT and CDR2 FYEKMQ (reference sequence). The V end was cut by 6 bases, the J end by 0 bases, with 18 bases between. The CDR3 bases are TGTGCCAGCAGTATATTCCTAGGGGAGGCCTCCTACGAGCAGTACTTC. It is translated as CASSIFLGEASYEQYF.

The chain joins TRBV6-1 to TRBJ1-3; D is unclear. Trimming removed 7 bases at V and 1 base at J, with 8 bases between. Germline assignment: CDR1 MNHNS and CDR2 SASEGT. The CDR3 is 13 amino acids. CDR3 bases: TGTGCCAGCACAAGAGGTTCTGGAAACACCATATATTTT. Its translation: CASTRGSGNTIYF.

The chain employs TRBV7-2 and TRBJ1-1, with no clear D. The germline V and J ends were trimmed by 5 bases and 1 base, with 8 bases remaining between them. This CDR3 comprises 13 residues. Germline assignment: CDR1 SGHTA and CDR2 FQGNSA. CDR3 residues: CASSETKNTEAFF. The DNA for the CDR3 is TGTGCCAGCAGCGAAACAAAGAACACTGAAGCTTTCTTT.

The chain links TRBV27 to TRBJ2-5; 9 bases fit TRBD2. The J call is in doubt because the DNA end fits TRBJ2-7 better. The CDR3 loop spans 16 amino acids. The germline V gene has CDR1 MNHEY and CDR2 SMNVEV (reference sequence). The CDR3 sequence: CASSPLAGGPSYEQYF. For the CDR3, the DNA is TGTGCCAGCAGTCCTCTGGCGGGAGGGCCCTCCTACGAGCAGTACTTC.

This chain uses TRBV27 with TRBJ2-1; D perhaps matches TRBD2 (6 bases). Germline V gene sequence: CDR1 MNHEY, CDR2 SMNVEV (reference sequence). The CDR3 covers 13 residues. Between the trimmed V and J ends, which lost 1 base and 7 bases, there was a span of 8 bases. DNA of the CDR3: TGTGCCAGCAGTTTATGGAGGGAGAATGAGCAGTTCTTC. Amino acids: CASSLWRENEQFF.

The chain uses TRBV27 and TRBJ2-1, with 9 bases identical to TRBD1. CDR1 MNHEY and CDR2 SMNVEV come from the germline V gene (reference sequence). Losses at the gene ends were 1 base for V and 4 bases for J; bases not matched to a gene: 2. The CDR3 sequence is 15 residues long. The CDR3, as DNA: TGTGCCAGCAGTTTATACGGGACAGGGTACAATGAGCAGTTCTTC. Translation gives CASSLYGTGYNEQFF.

The chain has TRBV7-2 and TRBJ2-1, with 8 bases lining up with TRBD1. CDR1 and CDR2 from the germline V gene are SGHTA and FQGNSA. The CDR3 length is 15 residues. V lost 3 bases, J lost 4 bases, and 5 bases stayed unmatched. The CDR3 nucleotides are TGTGCCAGCAGCTTTGAGGGGACAGGTTACAATGAGCAGTTCTTC. Amino acids: CASSFEGTGYNEQFF.

This clone was detected only once. V gene TRBV9 combines with J gene TRBJ2-3; the D gene is possibly TRBD1 (6 bases). Trimming left V 0 bases short and J 5 bases short, with 16 bases between. Germline V gene lookup returns CDR1 SGDLS and CDR2 YYNGEE. CDR3 length equals 16 residues. This CDR3 reads CASSVDLGAGQDTQYF. In DNA, the CDR3 is TGTGCCAGCAGCGTAGACCTGGGGGCGGGCCAAGATACGCAGTATTTT.

V gene TRBV5-1 combines with J gene TRBJ1-2; 7 nucleotides align to TRBD1. The CDR3 is 13 amino acids. Trimming at V came to 4 bases and at J to 8 bases, leaving 8 bases not matched to a gene. Germline CDR1 and CDR2: SGHRS and YFSETQ. The CDR3 here is CASSPDRARGYTF. CDR3 sequence (DNA): TGCGCCAGCAGCCCAGACAGGGCGAGAGGCTACACCTTC.

V gene TRBV5-1 combines with J gene TRBJ2-5, with TRBD2 matching over 13 bases. This CDR3 contains 19 residues. V lost 4 bases to trimming and J lost 5 bases; unmatched junction nucleotides: 17. Germline CDR1 SGHRS, CDR2 YFSETQ. The CDR3 region is CASSASTSGGPLGGETQYF. Written as DNA, the CDR3 is TGCGCCAGCAGCGCCTCGACTAGCGGGGGGCCCCTTGGGGGGGAGACCCAGTACTTC.

The chain recombines TRBV6-5 with TRBJ2-3; 9 bases are shared with TRBD1. Germline V gene lookup returns CDR1 MNHEY and CDR2 SVGAGI. The CDR3 loop spans 16 amino acids. Losses at the gene ends were 2 bases for V and 3 bases for J; bases not matched to a gene: 6. The CDR3: CASSYATGGLTDTQYF. CDR3 nucleotide sequence: TGTGCCAGCAGTTACGCGACAGGGGGGCTAACAGATACGCAGTATTTT.

The chain uses TRBV11-2 and TRBJ2-5, with D tentatively TRBD2 (5 bases). V was trimmed by 6 bases and J by 2 bases, leaving 19 bases between them. Per germline, CDR1 SGHAT and CDR2 FQNNGV. The CDR3 is made up of 16 amino acids. In DNA form, the CDR3 reads TGTGCCAGCAGGCGTGGGTCGGGCGGGCGGCAAGAGACCCAGTACTTC. Its translation: CASRRGSGGRQETQYF.

The chain couples TRBV4-1 to TRBJ2-7; D unresolved. The CDR3 has 15 amino acids. The germline V gene has CDR1 MGHRA and CDR2 YSYEKL. Trimming shortened V by 4 bases and J by 0 bases, and 13 bases separated the two germline ends. The CDR3 DNA reads as TGCGCCAGCAGCCGAGAGTCTTCTTCCTCCTACGAGCAGTACTTC. The encoded protein is CASSRESSSSYEQYF.

This clone was found once. The chain uses TRBV7-9 and TRBJ1-3, with 7 positions matching TRBD1. Per the germline V gene, CDR1 is SEHNR and CDR2 is FQNEAQ (reference sequence). V dropped 2 bases and J dropped 0; count of bases not matched to a gene: 4. CDR3 length: 16 residues. The CDR3 DNA is TGTGCCAGCAGCTTAATGTGGGACAGCTCTGGAAACACCATATATTTT. This encodes CASSLMWDSSGNTIYF.